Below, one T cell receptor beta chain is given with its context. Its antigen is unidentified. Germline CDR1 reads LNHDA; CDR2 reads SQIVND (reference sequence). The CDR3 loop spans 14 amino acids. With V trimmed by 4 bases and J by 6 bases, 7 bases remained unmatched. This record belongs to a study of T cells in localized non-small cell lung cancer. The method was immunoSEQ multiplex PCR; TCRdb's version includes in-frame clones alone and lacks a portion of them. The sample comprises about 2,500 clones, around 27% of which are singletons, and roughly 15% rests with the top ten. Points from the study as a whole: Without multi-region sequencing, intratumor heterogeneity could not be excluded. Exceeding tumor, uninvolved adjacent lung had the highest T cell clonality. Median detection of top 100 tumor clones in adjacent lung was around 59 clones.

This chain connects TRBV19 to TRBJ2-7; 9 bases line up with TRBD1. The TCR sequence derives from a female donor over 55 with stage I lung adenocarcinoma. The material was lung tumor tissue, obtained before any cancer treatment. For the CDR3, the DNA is TGTGCCAGTAGTACCGGGACAGGGAAACGCGAGCAGTACTTC. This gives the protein CASSTGTGKREQYF.